This TCR beta chain was captured in a study of cytomegalovirus exposure and HLA in healthy donors. 60 Vbeta and 13 Jbeta primers were used in PCR. Profiling relied on immunoSEQ multiplex PCR, and the TCRdb table lists in-frame clones only, not all of them. The sample holds around 200,000 clones. This sequence originates from a woman aged 25-40 years in good health and CMV-seropositive. The source material was PBMCs.

The CDR3 reads CAISAGVYEQYF. DNA of the CDR3: TGTGCCATCAGTGCCGGGGTTTACGAGCAGTACTTC. V gene TRBV10-3 combines with J gene TRBJ2-7, with D possibly matching TRBD2 (5 bases). Germline-derived CDR1 and CDR2 are ENHRY and SYGVKD. Trimming shortened V by 4 bases and J by 4 bases, and 8 bases separated the two germline ends. The CDR3 has 12 amino acids.